These 26 T cell receptor beta chains were all obtained from the same sample, sequenced in a study of primary melanoma T cells and metastatic recurrence. Clones were read by immunoSEQ multiplex PCR, and TCRdb kept only the in-frame ones, dropping some. The sample yields 1,500 to 2,000 clones, 77% seen once. The sequencing input was melanoma tumor tissue. These receptors all come from a human donor with melanoma.

The V gene is TRBV11-3, the J gene TRBJ1-2; D remains ambiguous. The V end was cut by 2 bases, the J end by 2 bases, with 9 bases between. The CDR3 covers 14 residues. The germline CDR1 and CDR2 sequences are SGHNT and YENEEA. CDR3 sequence reads: CASSLWESNYGYTF. CDR3 bases: TGTGCCAGCAGCTTATGGGAGTCAAACTATGGCTACACCTTC.

This rearrangement joins TRBV19 to TRBJ2-6; 7 bases line up with TRBD1. V was pared by 7 bases and J by 0 bases, with 9 bases of the junction left unmatched. CDR1 LNHDA and CDR2 SQIVND come from the germline V gene (reference sequence). The CDR3 runs 17 residues. The CDR3, as DNA: TGTGCCAGTACTGGGGACAGCCGGCGCTCTGGGGCCAACGTCCTGACTTTC. Translation gives CASTGDSRRSGANVLTF.

With respect to this clone: Compared with germline, one end of the junction differs, possibly owing to a read error. V gene TRBV7-1 combines with J gene TRBJ2-7; D might be TRBD2 (5 bases). TRBV7-1 is noted as an ORF with a role that remains uncertain. The CDR3 consists of 13 residues. The CDR3: CASSRVGAYKQYF. The CDR3 region has the DNA TGTGCCAGCAGCCGGGTGGGAGCCTACAAGCAGTACTTC.

In this sample, this clone turned up a few times. V is TRBV5-1 and J is TRBJ2-3; 16 positions agree with TRBD2. Trimming took 5 bases from V and 3 from J; bases not matched to a gene: 9. There are 18 residues in the CDR3. CDR1 is SGHRS and CDR2 is YFSETQ in the germline V gene. CDR3 DNA sequence: TGCGCCAGCAGGGGGACTAGCGGGGGGGCCGAGGCTACAGATACGCAGTATTTT. This sequence encodes CASRGTSGGAEATDTQYF.

This clone showed up just once. The chain joins TRBV10-2 to TRBJ2-1; D might be TRBD1 (5 bases). CDR1 WSHSY and CDR2 SAAADI come from the germline V gene. The CDR3 has 16 residues. Trimming stripped 7 bases from V and 5 bases from J, with 21 bases between. Written as DNA, the CDR3 is TGCGCCAGCATTCGGTCCAGGGTCGCTTTAGACAATGAGCAGTTCTTC. Protein: CASIRSRVALDNEQFF.

V usage is TRBV7-1 and J usage is TRBJ2-7, with TRBD1 as a possible D gene (6 bases). TRBV7-1 is an ORF, and what it does is uncertain. Trimming pared 3 bases from V and 3 bases from J, leaving 15 bases between. CDR3 length equals 15 residues. CDR3 protein: CASSSLRTASYEQYF. In DNA form, the CDR3 reads TGTGCCAGCAGCTCCCTGCGGACAGCGAGCTACGAGCAGTACTTC.

This clone turned up a few times. The CDR3 DNA is TGTGCCAGCAGCTCCCTGGGTAGGGGAACCTACGAGCAGTACTTC. This codes for CASSSLGRGTYEQYF. The rearrangement links TRBV11-3 to TRBJ2-7; D might be TRBD1 (5 bases). V was pared by 4 bases and J by 2 bases, with 15 bases between. In germline, CDR1 is SGHNT, CDR2 YENEEA. The length of the CDR3 is 15 residues.

The V gene is TRBV7-1, the J gene TRBJ2-1; 7 bases are shared with TRBD2. TRBV7-1 is given ORF status, its function remaining uncertain. The CDR3 extends over 14 amino acids. Trimming removed 6 bases from V and 5 bases from J; junction bases left unmatched: 7. Here the CDR3 DNA reads TGTGCCAGCAGTCCCGTCGGGACTAACAATGAGCAGTTCTTC. This sequence encodes CASSPVGTNNEQFF.

V usage is TRBV6-8 and J usage is TRBJ1-5; D remains unclear. Per germline, CDR1 MNHGY and CDR2 SAAAGT. The CDR3 covers 12 residues. Between the trimmed V and J ends, which lost 10 bases and 4 bases, there was a span of 11 bases. The chain's CDR3 is CATSRGNQPQHF. The CDR3 nucleotides are TGTGCCACCTCCCGGGGAAATCAGCCCCAGCATTTT.

The CDR3 nucleotides read TGTGCCAGCAGCTTAGTAGGACAGGGAAAAAATCAGCCCCAGCATTTT. This translates into CASSLVGQGKNQPQHF. The chain has TRBV7-7 and TRBJ1-5, with 8 bases that match TRBD1. CDR1 is SSHAT and CDR2 is FNYEAQ in the germline V gene (reference sequence). This CDR3 is built from 16 residues. V shed 1 base and J 4 bases; nucleotides not matched to a gene: 6.

The chain carries TRBV6-8 and TRBJ2-1, with 9 bases that match TRBD2. From germline, CDR1 is MNHGY and CDR2 SAAAGT. This CDR3 comprises 15 residues. The trim removed 10 bases at V and 7 bases at J, leaving 14 bases unmatched. This CDR3 is CAIRGTGTSSNEQFF. DNA for the CDR3: TGTGCCATCAGGGGAACCGGGACTAGCAGTAATGAGCAGTTCTTC.

V and J are TRBV6-1 and TRBJ1-3, with 7 bases aligning to TRBD1. Germline CDR1 and CDR2: MNHNS and SASEGT. The length of the CDR3 is 12 residues. The V and J ends lost 1 base and 16 bases, in that order; junction bases with no gene match: 7. In DNA, the CDR3 is TGTGCCAGCAGTGAAGAGGGAGGACAGGTGTATTTT. Protein: CASSEEGGQVYF.

This chain uses TRBV18 with TRBJ2-5, with D hard to call. The CDR3 totals 15 residues. Germline-derived CDR1 and CDR2 are KGHSH and LQKENI. Trimming took 2 bases from V and 5 from J, leaving 15 bases between them. The CDR3 DNA sequence: TGTGCCAGCTCACCAAAGTACGAGGTGGGGGAGACCCAGTACTTC. It encodes CASSPKYEVGETQYF.

This chain uses TRBV19 with TRBJ2-7; TRBD1 matches 10 bases. Per germline, CDR1 LNHDA and CDR2 SQIVND (reference sequence). CDR3 length: 14 residues. V trimming: 7 bases; J trimming: 4 bases; junction bases outside the gene matches: 7. CDR3 sequence (DNA): TGTGCCAGTACCCCTGGGACAGGGGCTTACGAGCAGTACTTC. Residues: CASTPGTGAYEQYF. Full variable domain (remainder filled in from reference TRBV19 and TRBJ2-7): DGGITQSPKYLFRKEGQNVTLSCEQNLNHDAMYWYRQDPGQGLRLIYYSQIVNDFQKGDIAEGYSVSREKKESFPLTVTSAQKNPTAFYLCASTPGTGAYEQYFGPGTRLTVT.

The chain employs TRBV5-1 and TRBJ2-5; 10 bases agree with TRBD1. V dropped 3 bases and J dropped 2; count of bases not matched to a gene: 4. CDR3 length: 15 amino acids. CDR1 is SGHRS and CDR2 is YFSETQ in the germline V gene. CDR3 sequence reads: CASSSRDRGQETQYF. In DNA, the CDR3 is TGCGCCAGCAGCTCGAGGGACAGGGGACAAGAGACCCAGTACTTC. The complete variable domain, with remaining parts taken from reference TRBV5-1 and TRBJ2-5, reads KAGVTQTPRYLIKTRGQQVTLSCSPISGHRSVSWYQQTPGQGLQFLFEYFSETQRNKGNFPGRFSGRQFSNSRSEMNVSTLELGDSALYLCASSSRDRGQETQYFGPGTRLLVL.

The V gene is TRBV19, the J gene TRBJ2-3; D assignment may be TRBD1 or TRBD2 (6 bases each). CDR1 is LNHDA and CDR2 is SQIVND in the germline V gene (reference sequence). V was clipped by 7 bases and J by 4 bases, with 12 bases between them. The CDR3 sequence is 13 residues long. The CDR3 protein is CASNDGGADTQYF. CDR3 DNA: TGTGCCAGTAATGACGGGGGCGCAGATACGCAGTATTTT.

The CDR3 loop is CASSTGTANYGYTF. The CDR3 DNA reads as TGTGCCAGTAGTACCGGGACAGCTAACTATGGCTACACCTTC. This chain connects TRBV19 to TRBJ1-2; 7 bases fit TRBD1. CDR3 size: 14 residues. The V segment lost 4 bases and the J segment 0 bases; nucleotides outside the gene matches: 2. Germline assignment: CDR1 LNHDA and CDR2 SQIVND (reference sequence).

The chain uses TRBV6-4 and TRBJ1-5; 9 bases are shared with TRBD1. The V gene end was trimmed by 7 bases and the J gene end by 1 base; junction bases not matched to a gene: 5. The CDR3 loop spans 15 amino acids. Germline V gene data show CDR1 as MRHNA and CDR2 as SNTAGT. CDR3 sequence (DNA): TGTGCCAGCACCTCCGGGACAGGGAGCAATCAGCCCCAGCATTTT. Translation: CASTSGTGSNQPQHF.

The chain carries TRBV30 and TRBJ2-1, with 9 positions matching TRBD1. CDR1 and CDR2 (germline): GTSNPN, SVGIG (reference sequence). The trim removed 2 bases at V and 11 bases at J, leaving 13 bases unmatched. The CDR3 sequence is 15 residues long. CDR3 nucleotide sequence: TGTGCCTGGAGTCCTGCCCCCCGGACAGGGGATAAGCAGTTCTTC. This translates into CAWSPAPRTGDKQFF.

V usage is TRBV5-1 and J usage is TRBJ1-2; TRBD1 is a possible D gene (5 bases). CDR3 length: 15 amino acids. Germline V gene data show CDR1 as SGHRS and CDR2 as YFSETQ. Between the trimmed V and J ends, which lost 3 bases and 7 bases, there was a span of 19 bases. The CDR3 loop is CASSWGSYATGGYTF. CDR3 sequence (DNA): TGCGCCAGCAGCTGGGGGTCTTATGCTACAGGTGGCTACACCTTC.

The chain uses TRBV11-3 and TRBJ2-7; a weak D match, TRBD1 (6 bases). Looked up from germline, CDR1 is SGHNT and CDR2 is YENEEA. The V end was cut by 5 bases, the J end by 0 bases, with 20 bases between. This CDR3 is 17 amino acids long. This CDR3 reads CASSPLPGTPSSYEQYF. CDR3 nucleotide sequence: TGTGCCAGCAGCCCCCTCCCAGGGACACCTTCCTCCTACGAGCAGTACTTC.

By share, this clone ranks as large. The J gene is TRBJ2-7, the V gene TRBV5-1; unclear D gene. The CDR3 covers 15 residues. CDR1 and CDR2 (germline): SGHRS, YFSETQ. With 0 bases removed from V and 3 bases from J, the gap between germline ends came to 13 bases. The CDR3 is CASSLARLSDYEQYF. The DNA for the CDR3 is TGCGCCAGCAGCTTGGCCAGACTGTCGGACTACGAGCAGTACTTC.

The chain employs TRBV30 and TRBJ1-1; 8 positions agree with TRBD1. This CDR3 region has 12 residues. Germline V gene lookup returns CDR1 GTSNPN and CDR2 SVGIG (reference sequence). The trim removed 3 bases at V and 10 bases at J, leaving 7 bases unmatched. The DNA for the CDR3 is TGTGCCTGGAGCAGGGGGCGGGCAGCAGCTTTCTTT. Protein: CAWSRGRAAAFF. Full variable domain (remainder filled in from reference TRBV30 and TRBJ1-1): SQTIHQWPATLVQPVGSPLSLECTVEGTSNPNLYWYRQAAGRGLQLLFYSVGIGQISSEVPQNLSASRPQDRQFILSSKKLLLSDSGFYLCAWSRGRAAAFFGQGTRLTVV.

This chain connects TRBV6-8 to TRBJ1-5; 9 bases are a match to TRBD1. Germline CDR1 and CDR2: MNHGY and SAAAGT. V lost 6 bases and J lost 3; bases outside the gene matches: 9. CDR3 size: 16 residues. CDR3 bases: TGTGCCAGCAGGCTCGGGACAGGGACTCTCAATCAGCCCCAGCATTTT. Protein: CASRLGTGTLNQPQHF.

This clone was detected only a few times. The J gene is TRBJ2-3, the V gene TRBV11-3; the D gene could be TRBD1 or TRBD2 (5 bases each). This CDR3 has 14 residues. Trimming left V 3 bases short and J 0 bases short, with 7 bases between. The germline V gene has CDR1 SGHNT and CDR2 YENEEA. CDR3 sequence: CASSLGVSTDTQYF. The CDR3 coding sequence is TGTGCCAGCAGCTTGGGGGTTAGCACAGATACGCAGTATTTT.

The CDR3 DNA sequence: TGTGCCAGCAGCACGGGACAGGGGGCCAACGAGCAGTACTTC. Translating it yields CASSTGQGANEQYF. The chain recombines TRBV11-3 with TRBJ2-7; 12 nucleotides line up with TRBD1. Germline trimming cut 5 bases from V and 5 bases from J; bases unmatched to any gene: 4. Germline CDR1 SGHNT, CDR2 YENEEA. The CDR3 sequence is 14 residues long.